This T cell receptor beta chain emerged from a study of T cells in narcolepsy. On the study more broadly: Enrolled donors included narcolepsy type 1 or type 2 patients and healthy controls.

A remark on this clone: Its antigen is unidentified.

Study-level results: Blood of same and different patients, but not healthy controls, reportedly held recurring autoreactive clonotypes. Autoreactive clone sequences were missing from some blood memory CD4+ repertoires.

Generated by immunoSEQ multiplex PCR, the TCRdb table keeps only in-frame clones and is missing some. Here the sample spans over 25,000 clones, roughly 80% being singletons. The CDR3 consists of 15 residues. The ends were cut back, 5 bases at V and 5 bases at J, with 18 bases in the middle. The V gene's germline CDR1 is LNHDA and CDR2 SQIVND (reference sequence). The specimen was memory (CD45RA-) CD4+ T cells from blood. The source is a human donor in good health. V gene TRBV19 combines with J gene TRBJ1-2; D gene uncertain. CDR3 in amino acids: CASSADPAARYGYTF. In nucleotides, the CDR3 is TGTGCCAGTAGTGCCGATCCAGCAGCGAGGTATGGCTACACCTTC.